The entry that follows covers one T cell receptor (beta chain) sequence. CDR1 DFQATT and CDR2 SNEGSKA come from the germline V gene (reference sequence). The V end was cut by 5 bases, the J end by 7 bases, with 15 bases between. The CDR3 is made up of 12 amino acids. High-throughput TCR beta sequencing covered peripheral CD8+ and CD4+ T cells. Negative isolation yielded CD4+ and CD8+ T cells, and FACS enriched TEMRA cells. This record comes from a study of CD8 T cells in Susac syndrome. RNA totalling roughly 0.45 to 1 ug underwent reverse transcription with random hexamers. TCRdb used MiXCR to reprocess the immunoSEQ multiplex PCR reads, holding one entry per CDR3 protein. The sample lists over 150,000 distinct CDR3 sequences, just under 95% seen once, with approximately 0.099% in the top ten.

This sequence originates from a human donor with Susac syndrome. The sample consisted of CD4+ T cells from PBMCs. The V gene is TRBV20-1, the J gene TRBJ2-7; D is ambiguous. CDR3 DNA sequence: TGCAGTGCTTCCCCAGACGGGTGGGAGCAGTACTTC. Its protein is CSASPDGWEQYF.